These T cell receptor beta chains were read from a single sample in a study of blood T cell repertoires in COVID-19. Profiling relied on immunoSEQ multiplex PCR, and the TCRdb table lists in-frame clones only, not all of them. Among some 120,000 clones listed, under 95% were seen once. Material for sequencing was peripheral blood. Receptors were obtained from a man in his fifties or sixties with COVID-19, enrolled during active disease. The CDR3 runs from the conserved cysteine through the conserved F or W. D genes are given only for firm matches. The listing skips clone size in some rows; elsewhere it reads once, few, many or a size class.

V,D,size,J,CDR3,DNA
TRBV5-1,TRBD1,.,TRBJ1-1,CASSLSTGENTEAFF,TGCGCCAGCAGCTTATCCACAGGGGAGAACACTGAAGCTTTCTTT
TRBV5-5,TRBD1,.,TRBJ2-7,CASSLVTGTTYEQYF,TGTGCCAGCAGCTTGGTGACAGGGACAACCTACGAGCAGTACTTC
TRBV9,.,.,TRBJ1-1,CASSVDVVDSEAFF,TGTGCCAGCAGCGTAGATGTGGTGGACAGTGAAGCTTTCTTT
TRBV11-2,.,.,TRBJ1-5,CASSSDRDQPQHF,TGTGCCAGCAGCTCTGATAGAGATCAGCCCCAGCATTTT
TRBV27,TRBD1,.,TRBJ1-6,CATGRSARQGAGNSPLHF,TGTGCCACTGGCCGATCGGCCAGACAGGGGGCGGGTAATTCACCCCTCCACTTT
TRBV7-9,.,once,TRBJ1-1,CASSPKGRGRVTEAFF,TGTGCCAGCAGCCCCAAAGGGCGGGGAAGGGTCACTGAAGCTTTCTTT
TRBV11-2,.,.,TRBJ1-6,CASLWGNSPLHF,TGTGCCAGCCTATGGGGCAATTCACCCCTCCACTTT
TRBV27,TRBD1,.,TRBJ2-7,CASRSPLRDRVHEQYF,TGTGCCAGCAGGTCCCCCCTACGGGACAGGGTCCACGAGCAGTACTTC
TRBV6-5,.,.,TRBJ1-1,CASRPQLNTEAFF,TGTGCCAGCAGGCCACAGTTGAACACTGAAGCTTTCTTT
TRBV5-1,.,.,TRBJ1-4,CASSVQPGEGEKLFF,TGCGCCAGCAGCGTTCAACCAGGGGAAGGTGAAAAACTGTTTTTT
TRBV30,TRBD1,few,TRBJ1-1,CAWGQDMNTEAFF,TGTGCCTGGGGACAGGATATGAACACTGAAGCTTTCTTT
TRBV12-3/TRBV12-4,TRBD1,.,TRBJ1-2,CASSYRGGYTF,TGTGCCAGCAGTTACAGGGGAGGCTACACCTTC
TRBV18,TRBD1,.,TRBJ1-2,CASSLGQGGYGYTF,TGTGCCAGCTCTCTGGGACAGGGCGGCTATGGCTACACCTTC
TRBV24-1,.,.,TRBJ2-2,CATSDYRGRTGELFF,TGTGCCACCAGTGATTATAGGGGCAGGACCGGGGAGCTGTTTTTT
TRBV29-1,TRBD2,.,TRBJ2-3,CSVRGADTQYF,TGCAGCGTGCGGGGGGCAGATACGCAGTATTTT
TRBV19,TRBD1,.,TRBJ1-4,CASSTDRGLHEKLFF,TGTGCCAGTAGTACAGACAGGGGGCTTCATGAAAAACTGTTTTTT
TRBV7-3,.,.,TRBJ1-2,CASSPEGLLGGGYTF,TGTGCCAGCAGCCCGGAAGGGCTATTGGGGGGTGGCTACACCTTC